Described below is a single T cell receptor (beta chain) sequence and its context. Its antigen is currently unknown. CDR1 is SGDLS and CDR2 is YYNGEE in the germline V gene. V was trimmed by 4 bases and J by 1 base, leaving 11 bases between them. The CDR3 loop spans 14 amino acids. The entry originates in a study of OX40 agonist ivuxolimab in advanced cancers. TCRdb's table, derived via immunoSEQ multiplex PCR, lists solely in-frame clones and lacks some. The table has some 64,000 clones, approximately 80% seen once. Study findings and constraints: The antigens recognized by the expanded peripheral T cells, that is their antigen specificity, were not determined. Circulating CD4+ and CD8+ T cells showed clonal expansion by week 6 at 0.1 to 3.0 mg/kg.

This chain joins TRBV9 and TRBJ1-2; tentative D call: TRBD1 (6 bases). The clonotype was recovered from an adult with an advanced solid tumor such as melanoma, head and neck, liver or kidney cancer. Sequenced material: CD4+ or CD8+ T cells sorted from blood, taken in a trial of the OX40 agonist ivuxolimab. CDR3 loop: CASSRGTNNYGYTF. The CDR3 DNA sequence: TGTGCCAGCAGCAGGGGGACCAATAACTATGGCTACACCTTC.